The 32 T cell receptor beta chains in this list originate from one sample, sequenced in a study of shared clonotypes between healthy human individuals (dated by TCRdb to the early 2020s). The library was made by the immunoSEQ multiplex PCR assay. Held by TCRdb, this immuneACCESS table contains in-frame sequences only and omits some clones. Under half of the omission traces to an unresolved V gene where checked; the cause of the rest is unknown. The sample table lists roughly 490,000 clones, around three quarters of them with a count of one. Together, the top ten hold roughly 12% of the sample. The sequenced sample was PBMCs. The receptors were sampled from a woman in her thirties or forties in good health. Some clones in this sample may be carry-over from other donors' samples.

V usage is TRBV7-8 and J usage is TRBJ2-7; a possible D gene is TRBD2 (5 bases). The V and J ends lost 2 bases and 4 bases respectively, with 9 bases between them. This CDR3 contains 13 residues. Looked up from germline, CDR1 is SGHVS and CDR2 is FQNEAQ. The CDR3 DNA reads TGTGCCAGCAGCTTAAGACCGGGATACGAGCAGTACTTC. The encoded protein is CASSLRPGYEQYF.

The genes are TRBV6-6 and TRBJ1-2; maybe TRBD1 (5 bases). The V and J ends lost 5 bases and 5 bases respectively, with 18 bases between them. CDR3 size: 15 residues. Germline CDR1 is MNHNY and CDR2 is SVGAGI (reference sequence). The CDR3 DNA follows: TGTGCCAGCAGTAAAGGGCGGGGCGTGAGATATGGCTACACCTTC. Amino acid sequence: CASSKGRGVRYGYTF.

The V gene is TRBV5-4, the J gene TRBJ1-4; 9 bases line up with TRBD1. The J segment lost 7 bases and the V segment lost 4 bases, leaving 8 bases of the junction unmatched. Germline V lookup: CDR1 SGHNT, CDR2 YYREEE (reference sequence). This CDR3 has 15 amino acids. As DNA, the CDR3 is TGTGCCAGCAGCCAACCGGGACAGGGAGTTGAAAAACTGTTTTTT. As protein: CASSQPGQGVEKLFF.

This chain joins TRBV14 and TRBJ2-2; 9 bases are a match to TRBD2. The CDR3 extends over 16 amino acids. CDR1 and CDR2 (germline): SGHDN, FVKESK. Trimming cost V 0 bases and J 6 bases; bases outside gene matches: 5. The DNA of the CDR3 is TGTGCCAGCAGCCAAGATCCTAGCGGGATCTCCGGGGAGCTGTTTTTT. Translating gives CASSQDPSGISGELFF.

V usage is TRBV11-2 and J usage is TRBJ2-1; D may be TRBD2 (6 bases). This CDR3 is built from 16 residues. Germline V gene lookup returns CDR1 SGHAT and CDR2 FQNNGV. Trimming shortened V by 3 bases and J by 5 bases, and 17 bases separated the two germline ends. CDR3 coding DNA: TGTGCCAGCAGCTTCCCCGGGACTTTTACCAACAATGAGCAGTTCTTC. Translation gives CASSFPGTFTNNEQFF.

The CDR3 region is CASSRGRYNEQFF. CDR3 bases: TGTGCCAGCAGCCGGGGTCGTTACAATGAGCAGTTCTTC. The chain links TRBV7-2 to TRBJ2-1, with a possible D match to TRBD2 (5 bases). CDR1 and CDR2 (germline): SGHTA, FQGNSA. CDR3 length: 13 residues. Trimming stripped 5 bases from V and 4 bases from J, with 9 bases between.

The chain carries TRBV4-2 and TRBJ2-7; D is perhaps TRBD2 (5 bases). The V gene's germline CDR1 is LGHNA and CDR2 YNFKEQ. Trimming left V 0 bases short and J 0 bases short, with 9 bases between. This CDR3 comprises 15 residues. The CDR3 nucleotides read TGTGCCAGCAGCCAAGAACCCACTAGCTCCTACGAGCAGTACTTC. Amino acids: CASSQEPTSSYEQYF.

The V gene is TRBV5-1, the J gene TRBJ2-5; D is unresolved. The CDR3 is 13 amino acids. V dropped 2 bases and J dropped 2 bases, with 7 bases sitting between them. Germline V gene lookup returns CDR1 SGHRS and CDR2 YFSETQ. The CDR3 coding sequence is TGCGCCAGCAGCTTCCTCAGACAAGAGACCCAGTACTTC. Translation: CASSFLRQETQYF.

Only one count was recorded for this clone. The rearrangement links TRBV5-1 to TRBJ2-2, with a tentative D call TRBD1 (6 bases). Germline-derived CDR1 and CDR2 are SGHRS and YFSETQ. The germline V and J ends were trimmed by 1 base and 1 base, with 14 bases remaining between them. CDR3 size: 17 residues. In DNA, the CDR3 is TGCGCCAGCAGCTTGAACCCGGGACATGTGAACACCGGGGAGCTGTTTTTT. It specifies CASSLNPGHVNTGELFF.

The genes are TRBV10-3 and TRBJ2-5, with D possibly TRBD2 on 5 matching bases. This CDR3 region has 13 residues. Germline lookup yields CDR1 ENHRY and CDR2 SYGVKD. V dropped 2 bases and J dropped 1 base, with 5 bases sitting between them. CDR3 region: CAISEAGQETQYF. As DNA, the CDR3 is TGTGCCATCAGTGAGGCGGGCCAAGAGACCCAGTACTTC.

The chain combines TRBV29-1 with TRBJ2-1; 7 nucleotides line up with TRBD2. The CDR3 is 12 amino acids. V lost 6 bases, J lost 10 bases, and 9 bases stayed unmatched. Germline V CDR1 and CDR2: SQVTM, ANQGSEA. The CDR3 loop reads CSVGLVGREQFF. Here the CDR3 DNA reads TGCAGCGTCGGACTAGTGGGCCGGGAGCAGTTCTTC.

Turning to this clone: Additional DNA sequences in this sample encode the identical CDR3. The V gene is TRBV6-5, the J gene TRBJ1-3; D is ambiguous. Per germline, CDR1 MNHEY and CDR2 SVGAGI. V was shortened by 6 bases and J by 0 bases, with 6 bases between the two germline ends. CDR3 length: 13 residues. The CDR3 coding sequence is TGTGCCAGCAGGGGATCCTCTGGAAACACCATATATTTT. It translates to CASRGSSGNTIYF.

This chain joins TRBV2 and TRBJ2-1; 8 bases align to TRBD1. CDR3 length: 12 residues. The ends lost 9 bases at V and 5 bases at J; junction bases unmatched: 3. Germline-derived CDR1 and CDR2 are SNHLY and FYNNEI. The CDR3 sequence: CASQTGDNEQFF. CDR3 in DNA: TGTGCCAGTCAGACAGGGGACAATGAGCAGTTCTTC.

This CDR3 reads CASSVGGTVGYGYTF. The CDR3 DNA reads as TGTGCCAGCAGCGTAGGGGGTACTGTAGGTTATGGCTACACCTTC. V usage is TRBV9 and J usage is TRBJ1-2; D gene uncertain. CDR1 and CDR2 from the germline V gene are SGDLS and YYNGEE. CDR3 length: 15 amino acids. With 0 bases removed from V and 5 bases from J, the gap between germline ends came to 14 bases.

The rearrangement joins TRBV30 to TRBJ1-6; D not certain. The CDR3 totals 15 residues. In germline, CDR1 is GTSNPN, CDR2 SVGIG (reference sequence). V was shortened by 1 base and J by 10 bases, with 17 bases between the two germline ends. CDR3 protein: CAWSGQGLTGSPLHF. CDR3 nucleotide sequence: TGTGCCTGGAGTGGCCAAGGGCTGACCGGATCACCCCTCCACTTT.

The chain joins TRBV6-5 to TRBJ2-2; D is ambiguous. Germline V lookup: CDR1 MNHEY, CDR2 SVGAGI. The CDR3 runs 15 residues. V gave up 4 bases and J gave up 7 bases, with 16 bases separating them. CDR3 coding DNA: TGTGCCAGCAGTTCTGGCGTTCTAGGTGGCGGGGAGCTGTTTTTT. It specifies CASSSGVLGGGELFF.

V and J are TRBV28 and TRBJ2-7; D is tentatively TRBD1 or TRBD2 (5 bases each). This CDR3 has 14 residues. V lost 3 bases to trimming and J lost 4 bases, with 13 bases between them. The V gene's germline CDR1 is MDHEN and CDR2 SYDVKM. Here the CDR3 DNA reads TGTGCCAGCAGTTTCCAGGGACCGAGATACGAGCAGTACTTC. Encoded protein: CASSFQGPRYEQYF.

Remarks on this clone: Other DNA sequences in this specimen translate into the identical CDR3. This sequence joins TRBV5-1 and TRBJ2-3; unclear D gene. The length of the CDR3 is 15 residues. Trimming shortened V by 0 bases and J by 0 bases, and 8 bases separated the two germline ends. In germline, CDR1 is SGHRS, CDR2 YFSETQ. CDR3 in DNA: TGCGCCAGCAGCTTGGGACTCCTCAGCACAGATACGCAGTATTTT. Amino acids: CASSLGLLSTDTQYF. The full variable domain, rest sourced from reference TRBV5-1 and TRBJ2-3, is KAGVTQTPRYLIKTRGQQVTLSCSPISGHRSVSWYQQTPGQGLQFLFEYFSETQRNKGNFPGRFSGRQFSNSRSEMNVSTLELGDSALYLCASSLGLLSTDTQYFGPGTRLTVL.

The chain recombines TRBV5-6 with TRBJ1-1, with D unresolved. Deletions cut 0 bases from V and 5 bases from J, with 11 bases between. This CDR3 contains 14 residues. Germline values: CDR1 SGHDT, CDR2 YYEEEE. This chain's CDR3 is CASSLAGRDTEAFF. Here the CDR3 DNA reads TGTGCCAGCAGCTTGGCCGGGAGGGATACTGAAGCTTTCTTT.

The J gene is TRBJ1-5, the V gene TRBV19, with a possible D match to TRBD1 (5 bases). V lost 5 bases and J 4 bases, leaving 12 bases between the germline ends. Germline loops: CDR1 LNHDA, CDR2 SQIVND (reference sequence). This CDR3 is 14 amino acids long. CDR3 region: CASSYRDPNQPQHF. As DNA, the CDR3 is TGTGCCAGTAGTTACCGGGACCCTAATCAGCCCCAGCATTTT.

The chain is built from TRBV6-1 and TRBJ2-7; possibly TRBD1 or TRBD2 for D (6 bases each). This CDR3 contains 15 residues. Germline V gives CDR1 MNHNS, CDR2 SASEGT. V was trimmed by 7 bases and J by 6 bases, leaving 22 bases between them. DNA of the CDR3: TGTGCCAGCAACCCGAAGCGAGAACAGGGAGGCGAGCAGTACTTC. Amino acid sequence: CASNPKREQGGEQYF.

This chain connects TRBV19 to TRBJ2-7; D could derive from TRBD1 or TRBD2 (5 bases each). Trimming took 5 bases from V and 2 from J, leaving 10 bases between them. Looked up from germline, CDR1 is LNHDA and CDR2 is SQIVND (reference sequence). CDR3 length equals 13 residues. CDR3 sequence: CASSFQGAYEQYF. CDR3 nucleotide sequence: TGTGCCAGTAGTTTTCAGGGAGCCTACGAGCAGTACTTC.

The gene calls are TRBV5-1 and TRBJ2-2; D might be TRBD2 (6 bases). The CDR3 loop spans 14 amino acids. The V end was cut by 2 bases, the J end by 5 bases, with 10 bases between. Germline CDR1 is SGHRS and CDR2 is YFSETQ. This chain's CDR3 is CASSLMTRTGELFF. CDR3 coding DNA: TGCGCCAGCAGCTTAATGACTAGAACCGGGGAGCTGTTTTTT.

With regard to this clone: The junction differs from germline at one of its ends, possibly a read error. The J gene is TRBJ1-4, the V gene TRBV2; D ambiguous. The germline gives CDR1 SNHLY, CDR2 FYNNEI. The CDR3 contains 14 residues. This chain's CDR3 is CASSEGTTNEKLFF. CDR3 DNA sequence: TGTGCCAGCAGCGAAGGCACAACTAATGAAAAACTGTTTTTT. Full variable domain (rest looked up from reference TRBV2 and TRBJ1-4): EPEVTQTPSHQVTQMGQEVILRCVPISNHLYFYWYRQILGQKVEFLVSFYNNEISEKSEIFDDQFSVERPDGSNFTLKIRSTKLEDSAMYFCASSEGTTNEKLFFGSGTQLSVL.

This clone was observed a handful of times. This chain uses TRBV10-3 with TRBJ2-3; D tentatively reads TRBD1 or TRBD2 (9 bases each). V was shortened by 3 bases and J by 11 bases, with 24 bases between the two germline ends. This CDR3 contains 16 residues. Germline V gene sequence: CDR1 ENHRY, CDR2 SYGVKD. The CDR3 nucleotides are TGTGCCATCAGTGAAGAACTAGCGGGCCAGACAGGGGGGCAGTATTTT. This gives the protein CAISEELAGQTGGQYF.

V and J are TRBV6-5 and TRBJ1-1; tentatively, D is TRBD1 (6 bases). The germline V gene has CDR1 MNHEY and CDR2 SVGAGI. The CDR3 is made up of 13 amino acids. V lost 8 bases and J lost 5, with 15 bases in between. The CDR3 region is CASGRTVLTEAFF. CDR3 in DNA: TGTGCCAGCGGGCGGACAGTTTTAACTGAAGCTTTCTTT.

The chain carries TRBV7-9 and TRBJ2-7; 10 bases map to TRBD1. This CDR3 has 15 amino acids. CDR1 and CDR2 from the germline V gene are SEHNR and FQNEAQ (reference sequence). With 7 bases clipped from V and 5 bases from J, the junction kept 11 bases outside the gene matches. This chain's CDR3 is CASTRGGQGSHEQYF. The CDR3 DNA reads as TGTGCCAGCACGCGCGGGGGACAGGGGTCCCACGAGCAGTACTTC.

The chain has TRBV6-1 and TRBJ1-2; no reliable D call. Between the trimmed V and J ends, which lost 0 bases and 1 base, there was a span of 9 bases. Germline V gene lookup returns CDR1 MNHNS and CDR2 SASEGT. The CDR3 totals 15 residues. The CDR3 nucleotides are TGTGCCAGCAGTGAAGCGTCGGGGTTTAACTATGGCTACACCTTC. This encodes CASSEASGFNYGYTF.

The V and J genes are TRBV11-3 and TRBJ1-1, with 7 bases aligning to TRBD1. CDR1 is SGHNT and CDR2 is YENEEA in the germline V gene. There are 13 residues in the CDR3. The V and J ends lost 1 base and 4 bases, in that order; junction bases with no gene match: 0. The CDR3 coding sequence is TGTGCCAGCAGCTTAGGACAGGGCACTGAAGCTTTCTTT. It is translated as CASSLGQGTEAFF.

CDR3 nucleotide sequence: TGTGCCAGCAGTCTACGGACTAGTTTTTACACAGATACGCAGTATTTT. Protein: CASSLRTSFYTDTQYF. The gene calls are TRBV27 and TRBJ2-3, with 7 bases identical to TRBD2. V gave up 5 bases and J gave up 2 bases; unmatched junction bases: 10. The CDR3 runs 16 residues. The V gene's germline CDR1 is MNHEY and CDR2 SMNVEV (reference sequence).

The CDR3 sequence: CASSFPSGRATYEQYF. The CDR3 DNA sequence: TGTGCCAGCAGCTTTCCCTCCGGCAGAGCAACCTACGAGCAGTACTTC. The chain joins TRBV5-5 to TRBJ2-7, with no clear D. From germline, CDR1 is SGHKS and CDR2 YYEKEE (reference sequence). V was cut by 2 bases and J by 2 bases, with 17 bases left in between. This CDR3 comprises 16 residues.

The chain couples TRBV5-1 to TRBJ2-3; TRBD2 might be the D (5 bases). The ends were cut back, 0 bases at V and 4 bases at J, with 6 bases in the middle. Germline loops: CDR1 SGHRS, CDR2 YFSETQ. The CDR3 runs 13 residues. The CDR3 protein is CASSLAGSDTQYF. CDR3 nucleotide sequence: TGCGCCAGCAGCTTGGCGGGGTCAGATACGCAGTATTTT.